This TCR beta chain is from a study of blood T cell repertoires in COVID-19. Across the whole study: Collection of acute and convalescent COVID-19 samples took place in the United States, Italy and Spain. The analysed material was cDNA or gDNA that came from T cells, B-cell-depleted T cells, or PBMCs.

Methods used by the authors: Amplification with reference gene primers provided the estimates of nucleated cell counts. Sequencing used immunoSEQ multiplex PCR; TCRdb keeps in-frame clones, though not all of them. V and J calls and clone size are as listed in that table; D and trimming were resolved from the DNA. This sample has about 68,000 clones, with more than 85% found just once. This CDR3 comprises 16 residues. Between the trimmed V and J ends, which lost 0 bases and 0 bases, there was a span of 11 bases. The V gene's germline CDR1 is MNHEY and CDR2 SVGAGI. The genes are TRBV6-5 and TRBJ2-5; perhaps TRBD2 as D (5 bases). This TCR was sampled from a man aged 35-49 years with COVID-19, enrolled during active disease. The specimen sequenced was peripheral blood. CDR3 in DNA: TGTGCCAGCAGTTACTCGCATCCGGGGAACCAAGAGACCCAGTACTTC. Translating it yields CASSYSHPGNQETQYF.